A selection of T cell receptor beta chains follows, all from one sample in a study of cytomegalovirus exposure and HLA in healthy donors. Some clones are missing from TCRdb's copy, which holds only in-frame ones; the method was immunoSEQ multiplex PCR. The sample has about 160,000 clones, roughly 79% seen once. The sample taken for sequencing was PBMCs. The origin of the receptors is a woman between 45 and 65 years old in good health and CMV-seropositive. The CDR3 runs from the conserved cysteine through the conserved F or W. D genes are given only for firm matches. Clone size is stated in some rows and not others, as once, few, many or a class when expanded.

cdr3_length: 15; clone_size: few; j_call: TRBJ1-1; d_call: .; v_call: TRBV4-2; cdr3_nt: TGTGCCAGCAGCCAAGAGAGTCTCTTTAACACTGAAGCTTTCTTT; cdr3_aa: CASSQESLFNTEAFF
cdr3_length: 15; clone_size: .; j_call: TRBJ1-3; d_call: .; v_call: TRBV2; cdr3_nt: TGTGCCAGCAGTGAATTTCTAGAAACTGGAAACACCATATATTTT; cdr3_aa: CASSEFLETGNTIYF
cdr3_length: 13; clone_size: .; j_call: TRBJ1-2; d_call: .; v_call: TRBV5-5; cdr3_nt: TGTGCCAGCAGCCCGGGTGTCGACTATGGCTACACCTTC; cdr3_aa: CASSPGVDYGYTF
cdr3_length: 15; clone_size: .; j_call: TRBJ2-3; d_call: TRBD2; v_call: TRBV7-2; cdr3_nt: TGTGCCAGCAGATCTAGCGGGGGGGCCACAGATACGCAGTATTTT; cdr3_aa: CASRSSGGATDTQYF
cdr3_length: 12; clone_size: .; j_call: TRBJ2-5; d_call: .; v_call: TRBV13; cdr3_nt: TGTGCCAGCAGCTTAGGCCGGGAGACCCAGTACTTC; cdr3_aa: CASSLGRETQYF
cdr3_length: 15; clone_size: .; j_call: TRBJ1-2; d_call: .; v_call: TRBV15; cdr3_nt: TGTGCCACCAGCAGCCGTGACAGGAGCGTTTATGGCTACACCTTC; cdr3_aa: CATSSRDRSVYGYTF
cdr3_length: 14; clone_size: .; j_call: TRBJ1-1; d_call: .; v_call: TRBV4-3; cdr3_nt: TGCGCCAGCAGCCGAGGTAGATGGAACACTGAAGCTTTCTTT; cdr3_aa: CASSRGRWNTEAFF
cdr3_length: 12; clone_size: .; j_call: TRBJ2-7; d_call: .; v_call: TRBV18; cdr3_nt: TGTGCCAGCTCACCAGGTAATACTGCGCAGTACTTC; cdr3_aa: CASSPGNTAQYF
cdr3_length: 13; clone_size: .; j_call: TRBJ1-5; d_call: .; v_call: TRBV30; cdr3_nt: TGTGCCTGGAGTGTAGGGGGCAATCAGCCCCAGCATTTT; cdr3_aa: CAWSVGGNQPQHF
cdr3_length: 14; clone_size: .; j_call: TRBJ1-2; d_call: TRBD1; v_call: TRBV28; cdr3_nt: TGTGCCAGCAGTCTTCCGGGACAGGGAGGTGGCTACACCTTC; cdr3_aa: CASSLPGQGGGYTF
cdr3_length: 15; clone_size: .; j_call: TRBJ1-2; d_call: TRBD1; v_call: TRBV6-5; cdr3_nt: TGTGCCAGCAGTTACATAACCGGGACAGGGAATGGCTACACCTTC; cdr3_aa: CASSYITGTGNGYTF
cdr3_length: 15; clone_size: .; j_call: TRBJ2-5; d_call: TRBD2; v_call: TRBV5-4; cdr3_nt: TGTGCCAGCAGCCCCGGGACTAGCGGACAAGAGACCCAGTACTTC; cdr3_aa: CASSPGTSGQETQYF
cdr3_length: 11; clone_size: once; j_call: TRBJ1-1; d_call: .; v_call: TRBV11-2; cdr3_nt: TGTGCCAGCAGCTTATCAGCTGAAGCTTTCTTT; cdr3_aa: CASSLSAEAFF
cdr3_length: 15; clone_size: few; j_call: TRBJ2-2; d_call: TRBD1; v_call: TRBV5-4; cdr3_nt: TGTGCCAGCCTCCTGACAGGGGGGAACACCGGGGAGCTGTTTTTT; cdr3_aa: CASLLTGGNTGELFF
cdr3_length: 15; clone_size: .; j_call: TRBJ2-6; d_call: .; v_call: TRBV2; cdr3_nt: TGTGCCAGCAGTGAACAGAACTCTGGGGCCAACGTCCTGACTTTC; cdr3_aa: CASSEQNSGANVLTF
cdr3_length: 14; clone_size: few; j_call: TRBJ2-5; d_call: .; v_call: TRBV7-6; cdr3_nt: TGTGCCAGCAGCCCCAGGGGTGTTGTCGAGACCCAGTACTTC; cdr3_aa: CASSPRGVVETQYF
cdr3_length: 18; clone_size: .; j_call: TRBJ1-6; d_call: TRBD1; v_call: TRBV28; cdr3_nt: TGTGCCAGCAACTACCGACAGGGCTGGCGTCCCTATAATTCACCCCTCCACTTT; cdr3_aa: CASNYRQGWRPYNSPLHF
cdr3_length: 16; clone_size: .; j_call: TRBJ2-2; d_call: TRBD2; v_call: TRBV6-6; cdr3_nt: TGTGCCAGCAGTCACGTCGGGGGAGGGCTGACCGGGGAGCTGTTTTTT; cdr3_aa: CASSHVGGGLTGELFF
cdr3_length: 15; clone_size: .; j_call: TRBJ2-5; d_call: .; v_call: TRBV28; cdr3_nt: TGTGCCAGCAGTTTAGGGGGGACAGTCCAAGAGACCCAGTACTTC; cdr3_aa: CASSLGGTVQETQYF
cdr3_length: 13; clone_size: .; j_call: TRBJ1-1; d_call: .; v_call: TRBV6-6; cdr3_nt: TGTGCCAGCAGATGGACACGGCCCGCTGAAGCTTTCTTT; cdr3_aa: CASRWTRPAEAFF
cdr3_length: 15; clone_size: .; j_call: TRBJ2-3; d_call: .; v_call: TRBV7-2; cdr3_nt: TGTGCCAGCAGCTTAGGAGGGAGTCGCGGAGATACGCAGTATTTT; cdr3_aa: CASSLGGSRGDTQYF
cdr3_length: 18; clone_size: once; j_call: TRBJ2-3; d_call: TRBD1; v_call: TRBV5-1; cdr3_nt: TGCGCCAGCAGCCCAACATACCTAGTGGGACAGGGCAAGGATACGCAGTATTTT; cdr3_aa: CASSPTYLVGQGKDTQYF
cdr3_length: 15; clone_size: .; j_call: TRBJ2-1; d_call: .; v_call: TRBV5-1; cdr3_nt: TGCGCCAGCAGCACGGACAGACCCTTTGACAATGAGCAGTTCTTC; cdr3_aa: CASSTDRPFDNEQFF
cdr3_length: 12; clone_size: few; j_call: TRBJ2-7; d_call: .; v_call: TRBV10-1; cdr3_nt: TGCGCCAGCAGTGCCACCCGGGGCGAGCAGTACTTC; cdr3_aa: CASSATRGEQYF
cdr3_length: 13; clone_size: .; j_call: TRBJ2-2; d_call: .; v_call: TRBV4-1; cdr3_nt: TGCGCCAGCAGCCTCCCACTCGGCGGGGAGCTGTTTTTT; cdr3_aa: CASSLPLGGELFF
cdr3_length: 14; clone_size: .; j_call: TRBJ1-3; d_call: .; v_call: TRBV19; cdr3_nt: TGTGCCAGTAGCAACAAAGTTCTTGCCAACACCATATATTTT; cdr3_aa: CASSNKVLANTIYF
cdr3_length: 14; clone_size: .; j_call: TRBJ2-5; d_call: TRBD2; v_call: TRBV28; cdr3_nt: TGTGCCAGCAGCTTCGAGCGGGGGCGGGAGACCCAGTACTTC; cdr3_aa: CASSFERGRETQYF
cdr3_length: 13; clone_size: .; j_call: TRBJ1-1; d_call: .; v_call: TRBV18; cdr3_nt: TGTGCCAGCTCACCGGGCTTACAGCTTCTTTCCCCTTTT; cdr3_aa: CASSPGLQLLSPF
cdr3_length: 14; clone_size: .; j_call: TRBJ2-7; d_call: .; v_call: TRBV7-2; cdr3_nt: TGTGCCAGCAGCTTGCTCCGGGACTCCTACGAGCAGTACTTC; cdr3_aa: CASSLLRDSYEQYF
cdr3_length: 14; clone_size: .; j_call: TRBJ1-2; d_call: TRBD1; v_call: TRBV7-9; cdr3_nt: TGTGCCAGCAGCTCCCTAGGACAGGGAGATGGCTACACCTTC; cdr3_aa: CASSSLGQGDGYTF
cdr3_length: 16; clone_size: .; j_call: TRBJ1-1; d_call: .; v_call: TRBV4-3; cdr3_nt: TGCGCCAGCAGCCAAGCGGGAGGAACTCTGAACACTGAAGCTTTCTTT; cdr3_aa: CASSQAGGTLNTEAFF
cdr3_length: 13; clone_size: .; j_call: TRBJ2-3; d_call: .; v_call: TRBV5-6; cdr3_nt: TGTGCCAGCAGCCCAGTGGCGGACATGACGCAGTATTTT; cdr3_aa: CASSPVADMTQYF
cdr3_length: 13; clone_size: .; j_call: TRBJ1-2; d_call: .; v_call: TRBV5-1; cdr3_nt: TGCGCCAGCAGCTTGGGGGGGGGCGATGGCTACACCTTC; cdr3_aa: CASSLGGGDGYTF
cdr3_length: 15; clone_size: .; j_call: TRBJ1-2; d_call: TRBD1; v_call: TRBV7-2; cdr3_nt: TGTGCCAGCAGCTTAGCGGGACAGGGACCCTATGGCTACACCTTC; cdr3_aa: CASSLAGQGPYGYTF
cdr3_length: 18; clone_size: .; j_call: TRBJ2-1; d_call: TRBD2; v_call: TRBV11-2; cdr3_nt: TGTGCCAGCAGCCCGAGACTAGCGGGGGCTTCCTCCTACTCTGAGCAGTTCTTC; cdr3_aa: CASSPRLAGASSYSEQFF
cdr3_length: 14; clone_size: .; j_call: TRBJ2-3; d_call: TRBD1; v_call: TRBV27; cdr3_nt: TGTGCCAGCAGCCTGACAGGGAGCACAGATACGCAGTATTTT; cdr3_aa: CASSLTGSTDTQYF